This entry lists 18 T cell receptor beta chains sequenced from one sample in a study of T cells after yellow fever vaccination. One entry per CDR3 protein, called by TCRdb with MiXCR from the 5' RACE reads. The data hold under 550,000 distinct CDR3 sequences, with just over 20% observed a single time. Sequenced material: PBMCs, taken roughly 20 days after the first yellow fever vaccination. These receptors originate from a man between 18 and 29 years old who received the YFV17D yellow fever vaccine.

DNA of the CDR3: TGCGCCAGCAGCCAAGATAGCTCATACGACACAGATACGCAGTATTTT. It yields the protein CASSQDSSYDTDTQYF. This chain links TRBV4-3 with TRBJ2-3; D unresolved. The germline V and J ends were trimmed by 0 bases and 2 bases, with 12 bases remaining between them. There are 16 residues in the CDR3. CDR1 is LGHNA and CDR2 is YSLEER in the germline V gene.

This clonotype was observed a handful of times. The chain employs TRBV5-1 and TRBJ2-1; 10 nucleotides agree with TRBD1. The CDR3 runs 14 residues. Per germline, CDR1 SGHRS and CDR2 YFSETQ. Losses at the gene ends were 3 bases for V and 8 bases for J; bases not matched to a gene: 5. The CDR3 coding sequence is TGCGCCAGCAGCTCGGGGACAGGGGAGTATGAGCAGTTCTTC. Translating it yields CASSSGTGEYEQFF.

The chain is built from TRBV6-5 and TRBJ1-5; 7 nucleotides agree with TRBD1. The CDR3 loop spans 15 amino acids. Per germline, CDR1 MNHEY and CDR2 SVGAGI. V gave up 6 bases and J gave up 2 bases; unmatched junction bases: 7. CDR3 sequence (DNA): TGTGCCAGCAGCGGTAAGGGGGCCGGCAATCAGCCCCAGCATTTT. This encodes CASSGKGAGNQPQHF.

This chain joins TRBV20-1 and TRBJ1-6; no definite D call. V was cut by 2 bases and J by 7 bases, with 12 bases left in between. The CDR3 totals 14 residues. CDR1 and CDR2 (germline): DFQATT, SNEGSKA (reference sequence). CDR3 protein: CSARSLRENSPLHF. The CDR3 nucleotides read TGCAGTGCTAGATCGTTGCGGGAAAATTCACCCCTCCACTTT.

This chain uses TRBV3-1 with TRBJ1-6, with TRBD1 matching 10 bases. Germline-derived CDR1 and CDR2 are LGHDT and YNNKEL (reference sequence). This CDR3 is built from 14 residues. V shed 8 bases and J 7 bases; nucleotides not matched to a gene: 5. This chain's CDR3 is CASGVDRGNSPLHF. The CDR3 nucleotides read TGTGCCAGCGGGGTGGACAGGGGGAATTCACCCCTCCACTTT.

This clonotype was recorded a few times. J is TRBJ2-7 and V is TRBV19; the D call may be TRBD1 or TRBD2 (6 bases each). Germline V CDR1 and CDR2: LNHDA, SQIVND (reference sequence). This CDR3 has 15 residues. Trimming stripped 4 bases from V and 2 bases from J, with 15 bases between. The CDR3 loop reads CASSNLPGAPYEQYF. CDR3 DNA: TGTGCCAGTAGTAATTTACCGGGGGCGCCCTACGAGCAGTACTTC.

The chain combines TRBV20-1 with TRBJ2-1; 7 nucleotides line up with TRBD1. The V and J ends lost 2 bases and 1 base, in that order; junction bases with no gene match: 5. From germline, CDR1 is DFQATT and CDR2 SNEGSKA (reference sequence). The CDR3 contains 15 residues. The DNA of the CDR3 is TGCAGTGCTAGATCAGACAGGGAATCCTACAATGAGCAGTTCTTC. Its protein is CSARSDRESYNEQFF.

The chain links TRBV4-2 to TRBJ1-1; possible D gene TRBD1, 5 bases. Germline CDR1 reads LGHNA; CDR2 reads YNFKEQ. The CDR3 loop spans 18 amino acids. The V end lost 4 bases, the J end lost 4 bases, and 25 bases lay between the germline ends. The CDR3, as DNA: TGTGCCAGCAGCCCTCAACAATGGGGGGGACCCCGAAGCACTGAAGCTTTCTTT. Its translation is CASSPQQWGGPRSTEAFF.

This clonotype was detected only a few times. The CDR3 spells CASSLGQGNLGELFF. The CDR3 DNA is TGCGCCAGCAGCTTGGGACAGGGGAATCTCGGGGAGCTGTTTTTT. This chain uses TRBV5-1 with TRBJ2-2; TRBD1 matches 8 bases. Germline lookup yields CDR1 SGHRS and CDR2 YFSETQ. CDR3 length: 15 residues. After removal of 0 bases from V and 7 bases from J, the junction contained 5 bases not matched to a gene.

CDR3 sequence (DNA): TGTGCCAGCAGCTTAGACGCAATTTCCGATACCGGGGAGCTGTTTTTT. The encoded protein is CASSLDAISDTGELFF. The J gene is TRBJ2-2, the V gene TRBV7-2; D uncertain. V was cut by 1 base and J by 5 bases, with 14 bases left in between. Germline V CDR1 and CDR2: SGHTA, FQGNSA. The length of the CDR3 is 16 residues. Based on the CDR3 plus reference TRBV7-2 and TRBJ2-2, the full variable domain is GAGVSQSPSNKVTEKGKDVELRCDPISGHTALYWYRQSLGQGLEFLIYFQGNSAPDKSGLPSDRFSAERTGGSVSTLTIQRTQQEDSAVYLCASSLDAISDTGELFFGEGSRLTVL.

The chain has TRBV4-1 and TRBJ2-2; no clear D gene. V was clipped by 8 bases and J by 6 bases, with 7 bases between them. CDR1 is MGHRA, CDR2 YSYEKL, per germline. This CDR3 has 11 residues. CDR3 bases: TGCGCCAGCGCAGGAGCCGGGGAGCTGTTTTTT. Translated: CASAGAGELFF.

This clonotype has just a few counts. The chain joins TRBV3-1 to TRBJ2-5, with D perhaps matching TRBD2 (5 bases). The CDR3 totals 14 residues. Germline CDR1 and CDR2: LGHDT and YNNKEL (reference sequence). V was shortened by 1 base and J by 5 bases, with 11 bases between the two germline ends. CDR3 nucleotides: TGTGCCAGCAGCCAAGGACTACCCCAGGAGACCCAGTACTTC. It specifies CASSQGLPQETQYF.

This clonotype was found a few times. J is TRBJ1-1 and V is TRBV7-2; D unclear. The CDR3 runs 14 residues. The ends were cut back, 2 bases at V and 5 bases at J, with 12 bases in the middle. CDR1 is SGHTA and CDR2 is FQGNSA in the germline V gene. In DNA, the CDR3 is TGTGCCAGCAGCTTATCTAGGGTCTCAACTGAAGCTTTCTTT. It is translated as CASSLSRVSTEAFF. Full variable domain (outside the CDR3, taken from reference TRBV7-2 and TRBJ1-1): GAGVSQSPSNKVTEKGKDVELRCDPISGHTALYWYRQSLGQGLEFLIYFQGNSAPDKSGLPSDRFSAERTGGSVSTLTIQRTQQEDSAVYLCASSLSRVSTEAFFGQGTRLTVV.

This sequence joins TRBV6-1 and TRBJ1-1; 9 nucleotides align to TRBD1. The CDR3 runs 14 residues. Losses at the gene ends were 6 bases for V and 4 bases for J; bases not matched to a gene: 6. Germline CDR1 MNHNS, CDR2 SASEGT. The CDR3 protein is CASSPTTGGTEAFF. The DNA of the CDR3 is TGTGCCAGCAGCCCTACGACAGGGGGCACTGAAGCTTTCTTT.

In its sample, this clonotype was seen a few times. CDR3 region: CASSLLGSGGANVLTF. CDR3 nucleotide sequence: TGTGCCAGCAGCTTATTAGGGTCCGGTGGGGCCAACGTCCTGACTTTC. V usage is TRBV5-5 and J usage is TRBJ2-6; D call uncertain. The CDR3 runs to 16 residues. Germline V gene data show CDR1 as SGHKS and CDR2 as YYEKEE (reference sequence). The germline V and J ends were trimmed by 2 bases and 3 bases, with 12 bases remaining between them.

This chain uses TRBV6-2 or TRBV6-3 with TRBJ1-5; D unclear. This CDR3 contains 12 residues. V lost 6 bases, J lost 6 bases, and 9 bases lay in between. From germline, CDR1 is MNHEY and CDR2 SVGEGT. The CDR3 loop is CASSSIFQPQHF. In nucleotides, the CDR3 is TGTGCCAGCAGCTCGATTTTTCAGCCCCAGCATTTT.

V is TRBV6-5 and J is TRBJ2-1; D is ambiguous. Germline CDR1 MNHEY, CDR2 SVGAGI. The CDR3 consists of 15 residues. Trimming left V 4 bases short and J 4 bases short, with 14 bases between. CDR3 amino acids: CASSSVSLRYNEQFF. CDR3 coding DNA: TGTGCCAGCAGTTCCGTGTCTTTAAGATACAATGAGCAGTTCTTC.

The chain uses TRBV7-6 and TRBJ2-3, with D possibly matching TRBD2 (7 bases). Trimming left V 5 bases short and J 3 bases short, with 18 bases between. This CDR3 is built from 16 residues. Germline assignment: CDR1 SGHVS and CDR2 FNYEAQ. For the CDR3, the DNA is TGTGCCAGCAGCCCCCTGGGGGGGCGGGGGACAGATACGCAGTATTTT. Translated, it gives CASSPLGGRGTDTQYF.